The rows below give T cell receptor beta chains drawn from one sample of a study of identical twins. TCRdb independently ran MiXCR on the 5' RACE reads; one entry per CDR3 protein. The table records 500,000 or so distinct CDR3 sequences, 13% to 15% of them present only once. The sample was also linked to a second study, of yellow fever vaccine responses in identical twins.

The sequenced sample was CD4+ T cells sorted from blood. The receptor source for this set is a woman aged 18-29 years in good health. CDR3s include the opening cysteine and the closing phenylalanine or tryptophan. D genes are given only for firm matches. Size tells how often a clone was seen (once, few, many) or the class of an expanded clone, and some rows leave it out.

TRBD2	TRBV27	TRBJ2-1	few	TGTGCCAGCATTTCCCTCGGGGGGACCACTTACAATGAGCAGTTCTTC	CASISLGGTTYNEQFF
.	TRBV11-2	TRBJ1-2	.	TGTGCCAGCAGCTTAGTGACAGGCTATGGCTACACCTTC	CASSLVTGYGYTF
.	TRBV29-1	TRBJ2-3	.	TGCAGCGTTGGGGTGGCGACAGATACGCAGTATTTT	CSVGVATDTQYF
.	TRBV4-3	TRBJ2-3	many	TGCGCCAGCAGCCAAGATTCTACCCGGGGGGATACGCAGTATTTT	CASSQDSTRGDTQYF
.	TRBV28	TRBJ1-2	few	TGTGCCAGCAGTTTGCCTGCTTATGGCTACACCTTC	CASSLPAYGYTF
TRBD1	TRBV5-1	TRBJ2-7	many	TGCGCCAGCAGCCAAGGACAGGACTACGAGCAGTACTTC	CASSQGQDYEQYF
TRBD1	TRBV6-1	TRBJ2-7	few	TGTGCCAGCGCTAAAACGGACAGGTCTCGGGAGCAGTACTTC	CASAKTDRSREQYF
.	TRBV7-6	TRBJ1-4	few	TGTGCCAGCAGCGCCCTCCCAACAACTAATGAAAAACTGTTTTTT	CASSALPTTNEKLFF
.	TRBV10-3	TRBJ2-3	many	TGTGCCATCAGTGAAGCAGATACGCAGTATTTT	CAISEADTQYF
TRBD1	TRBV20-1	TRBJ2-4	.	TGCAGTGCTACTAACTTCGGGACAGGGACGGACATTCAGTACTTC	CSATNFGTGTDIQYF
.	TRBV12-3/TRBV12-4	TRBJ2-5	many	TGTGCCAGCAGTTTCCTAAGACGGGCTGGGGAAGAGACCCAGTACTTC	CASSFLRRAGEETQYF
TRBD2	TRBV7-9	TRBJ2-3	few	TGTGCCAGCAGCTACCGAGCGGGATCATTTACAGATACGCAGTATTTT	CASSYRAGSFTDTQYF
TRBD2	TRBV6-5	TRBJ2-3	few	TGTGCCAGCAGTACTAGCGCCGGCACAGATACGCAGTATTTT	CASSTSAGTDTQYF
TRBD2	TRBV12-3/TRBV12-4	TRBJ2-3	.	TGTACCAGCAGTTTGGGACTAGCGGGAGCGACTACCAGAGATACGCAGTATTTT	CTSSLGLAGATTRDTQYF
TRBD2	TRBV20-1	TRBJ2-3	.	TGCAGTGCCTTACTAGCGTTTAGCACAGATACGCAGTATTTT	CSALLAFSTDTQYF
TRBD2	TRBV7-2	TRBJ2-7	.	TGTGCCAGCAGCAGTAGCGGGAGCTCCGAGCAGTACTTC	CASSSSGSSEQYF
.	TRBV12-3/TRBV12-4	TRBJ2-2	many	TGTGCCAGCAGTCCCGCGGTCGGGGAGCTGTTTTTT	CASSPAVGELFF
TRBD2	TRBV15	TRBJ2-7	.	TGTGCCACCAGCAGAGTGACTAGCGCTGGCTCCTACGAGCAGTACTTC	CATSRVTSAGSYEQYF
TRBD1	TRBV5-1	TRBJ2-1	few	TGCGCCAGCGGTGGGACAGGGGGCCTAATACCGAGCTCCTACAATGAGCAGTTCTTC	CASGGTGGLIPSSYNEQFF
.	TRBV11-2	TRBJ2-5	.	TGTGCCAGCAGCTCGCGGCAACCGGGACGAAGGTGGGAAGAGACCCAGTACTTC	CASSSRQPGRRWEETQYF
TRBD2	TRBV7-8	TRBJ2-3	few	TGTGCCAGCAGCACTAGCGGGACGGGCGGCGCGCAGTATTTT	CASSTSGTGGAQYF
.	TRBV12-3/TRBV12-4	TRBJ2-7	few	TGTGCCAGCGGACCAACCCTATCCTACGAGCAGTACTTC	CASGPTLSYEQYF
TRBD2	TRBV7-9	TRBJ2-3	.	TGTGCCAAACAAGAGGGAGGGACAGATACGCAGTATTTT	CAKQEGGTDTQYF
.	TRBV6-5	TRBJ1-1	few	TGTGCCAGCAGTTACTTCGGTGGGCCGAACACTGAAGCTTTCTTT	CASSYFGGPNTEAFF
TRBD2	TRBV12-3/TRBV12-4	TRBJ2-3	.	TGTGCCAGCAGGGGGGGACTAGCGGACCTAGATACGCAGTATTTT	CASRGGLADLDTQYF
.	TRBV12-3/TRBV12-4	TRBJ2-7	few	TGTGCCAGCAGGCCCCCCGGGCTTGGTTCCTACGAGCAGTACTTC	CASRPPGLGSYEQYF
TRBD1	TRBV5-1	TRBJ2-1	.	TGCGCCAGCAGCTTTTCCGGACAGGGAGGAAATGAGCAGTTCTTC	CASSFSGQGGNEQFF
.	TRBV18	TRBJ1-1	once	TGTGCCAGCTCAGCGACCGTAGGGAACACTGAAGCTTTCTTT	CASSATVGNTEAFF
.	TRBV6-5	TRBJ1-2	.	TGTGCCAGCAGTTACTCTCTCCAGGGTTATTACCCACTTGGCTACACCTTC	CASSYSLQGYYPLGYTF
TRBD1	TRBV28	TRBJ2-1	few	TGTGCCAGCAGTCCCAGTAGGGACAGGTTCAATGAGCAGTTCTTC	CASSPSRDRFNEQFF
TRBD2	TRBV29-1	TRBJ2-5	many	TGCAGCTCGATAGCGGGGGTCCCAGAGACCCAGTACTTC	CSSIAGVPETQYF